This T cell receptor beta chain was retrieved from a study of CXCR3-negative and CXCR3-positive naive CD8 T cells. Notes on the study in general: The study found that naive CXCR3-negative and CXCR3-positive cells shared TRBV-TRBJ usage, while memory cells differed. Both of the naive subsets showed about the same high diversity, but memory CD8+ cells had much less. Higher TRB CDR3 hydrophobicity marked CXCR3-positive naive cells relative to CXCR3-negative naive cells.

The study made its TRB cDNA libraries by 5' RACE, adding UMI labels. One entry per CDR3 protein, without DNA, is what TCRdb gives after re-calling the 5' RACE reads. The listing contains about 89,000 distinct CDR3 sequences. This CDR3 region has 13 residues. CDR1 is SGDLS and CDR2 is YYNGEE in the germline V gene. To note about this clonotype: The antigen remains undetermined.

The chain joins TRBV9 to TRBJ2-3; TCRdb's D call of TRBD1 is untestable without DNA. This receptor was taken from a human donor in good health. Some clones in this sample may be carry-over from other donors' samples. The sample comprised naive CXCR3+ CD8+ T cells from blood. As to subset: CD45RO-CCR7+CD27+CD95- naive CD8+ T cells expressing CXCR3 (TNR3+). CDR3: CASSWTGGDTQYF.